The 30 T cell receptor beta chains below all came from one sample that was sequenced in a study of shared T cell receptors in the human thymus. The repertoire was sequenced with immunoSEQ multiplex PCR; TCRdb's copy has only in-frame clones and lacks some. There are hundreds of thousands of clones in the sample; 85% to 90% occur only once, and roughly 0.0097% lies in the top ten. These same records also appear under a second study, on human thymus T cells.

Sample: thymocytes. These receptors came from a boy in the first two years of life with a congenital heart defect.

The V call is TRBV28, the J call TRBJ1-5; 12 bases fit TRBD1. The V gene end was trimmed by 3 bases and the J gene end by 5 bases; junction bases not matched to a gene: 14. The CDR3 extends over 19 amino acids. The germline CDR1 and CDR2 sequences are MDHEN and SYDVKM. The CDR3 region has the DNA TGTGCCAGCAGTTTGAGCCGGGACAGGGGGCTGGGGTATTATCAGCCCCAGCATTTT. This codes for CASSLSRDRGLGYYQPQHF.

The genes are TRBV4-3 and TRBJ2-1; 13 positions match TRBD2. Germline CDR1 is LGHNA and CDR2 is YSLEER. The trim removed 0 bases at V and 10 bases at J, leaving 6 bases unmatched. CDR3 length equals 16 residues. The CDR3: CASSQDRTSGRFEQFF. The CDR3 DNA reads as TGCGCCAGCAGCCAAGATCGGACTAGCGGGAGATTCGAGCAGTTCTTC.

V is TRBV11-2 and J is TRBJ2-3; a weak D match, TRBD2 (5 bases). V was shortened by 5 bases and J by 1 base, with 19 bases between the two germline ends. Per germline, CDR1 SGHAT and CDR2 FQNNGV. The CDR3 covers 17 residues. The DNA of the CDR3 is TGTGCCAGCAGCATCCCCCATTTGGAGGTTCGCACAGATACGCAGTATTTT. It yields the protein CASSIPHLEVRTDTQYF.

This chain links TRBV5-1 with TRBJ2-1, with TRBD2 matching 7 bases. This CDR3 spans 14 amino acids. Trimming at V came to 3 bases and at J to 9 bases, leaving 9 bases not matched to a gene. CDR1 is SGHRS, CDR2 YFSETQ, per germline. CDR3 bases: TGCGCCAGCAGCTCATGGACTAGTTTGGGTGAGCAGTTCTTC. Translating it yields CASSSWTSLGEQFF.

The CDR3 sequence: CASSVRGETGANVLTF. As DNA, the CDR3 is TGTGCCAGCAGTGTGCGCGGGGAAACTGGGGCCAACGTCCTGACTTTC. This chain links TRBV27 with TRBJ2-6, with D tentatively TRBD2 (6 bases). CDR1 and CDR2 from the germline V gene are MNHEY and SMNVEV (reference sequence). The CDR3 runs 16 residues. Trimming shortened V by 5 bases and J by 2 bases, and 13 bases separated the two germline ends. Drawing the rest from reference TRBV27 and TRBJ2-6, the complete variable domain is EAQVTQNPRYLITVTGKKLTVTCSQNMNHEYMSWYRQDPGLGLRQIYYSMNVEVTDKGDVPEGYKVSRKEKRNFPLILESPSPNQTSLYFCASSVRGETGANVLTFGAGSRLTVL.

The chain employs TRBV10-2 and TRBJ2-5; 8 bases are a match to TRBD1. The germline gives CDR1 WSHSY, CDR2 SAAADI. Losses at the gene ends were 0 bases for V and 4 bases for J; bases not matched to a gene: 7. The length of the CDR3 is 16 residues. The CDR3 sequence: CASSESQGQGRETQYF. For the CDR3, the DNA is TGCGCCAGCAGTGAGTCGCAAGGACAGGGCCGAGAGACCCAGTACTTC.

The rearrangement joins TRBV9 to TRBJ2-3; 7 bases line up with TRBD2. There are 17 residues in the CDR3. V shed 0 bases and J 0 bases; nucleotides not matched to a gene: 7. The V gene's germline CDR1 is SGDLS and CDR2 YYNGEE. CDR3 coding DNA: TGTGCCAGCAGCGTAGCTGGGGGGGACTCTAGCACAGATACGCAGTATTTT. Encoded protein: CASSVAGGDSSTDTQYF.

The chain couples TRBV28 to TRBJ2-7; D might be TRBD1 (8 bases). CDR1 is MDHEN and CDR2 is SYDVKM in the germline V gene. Trimming removed 4 bases at V and 2 bases at J, with 18 bases between. This CDR3 comprises 16 residues. CDR3 bases: TGTGCCAGCAGTTCTACTTGGACAGGGAGGGCCTACGAGCAGTACTTC. It is translated as CASSSTWTGRAYEQYF.

CDR3: CASSLQHNRLAESSYEQYF. The CDR3 DNA follows: TGTGCCAGCAGTTTACAACATAACAGACTAGCGGAGAGCTCCTACGAGCAGTACTTC. The chain combines TRBV27 with TRBJ2-7, with 9 bases lining up with TRBD2. With V trimmed by 2 bases and J by 0 bases, 14 bases remained unmatched. The CDR3 is made up of 19 amino acids. Germline V gene sequence: CDR1 MNHEY, CDR2 SMNVEV (reference sequence).

The chain links TRBV6-5 to TRBJ1-5, with 7 bases identical to TRBD1. Unmatched junction bases numbered 8, after V lost 9 bases and J lost 0 bases. Germline loops: CDR1 MNHEY, CDR2 SVGAGI. This CDR3 spans 15 amino acids. The chain's CDR3 is CASSSGTDSNQPQHF. The CDR3 DNA is TGTGCCAGTTCGTCGGGGACAGATAGCAATCAGCCCCAGCATTTT.

J is TRBJ1-1 and V is TRBV10-3; D perhaps matches TRBD1 (6 bases). The V end lost 5 bases, the J end lost 5 bases, and 9 bases lay between the germline ends. This CDR3 has 12 residues. Germline CDR1 and CDR2: ENHRY and SYGVKD. The CDR3 region is CAISPDRTEAFF. The CDR3 DNA reads TGTGCCATCAGTCCTGACAGGACTGAAGCTTTCTTT.

The chain joins TRBV30 to TRBJ2-1; D is possibly TRBD2 (5 bases). This CDR3 region has 14 residues. V lost 3 bases, J lost 0 bases, and 9 bases lay in between. Germline CDR1 and CDR2: GTSNPN and SVGIG (reference sequence). CDR3 amino acids: CAWRSSGSYNEQFF. CDR3 sequence (DNA): TGTGCCTGGAGATCCAGCGGCTCCTACAATGAGCAGTTCTTC.

V is TRBV6-6 and J is TRBJ2-2; D is undetermined. Germline V gives CDR1 MNHNY, CDR2 SVGAGI (reference sequence). Deletions cut 8 bases from V and 6 bases from J, with 10 bases between. This CDR3 contains 12 residues. The CDR3 DNA sequence: TGTGCCAGCGTCCCAAGCCCCGGGGAGCTGTTTTTT. It codes for CASVPSPGELFF.

The chain links TRBV7-9 to TRBJ2-7; D gene unclear. Germline-derived CDR1 and CDR2 are SEHNR and FQNEAQ (reference sequence). This CDR3 spans 17 amino acids. V was trimmed by 1 base and J by 2 bases, leaving 18 bases between them. CDR3 sequence reads: CASSLGCGRCYPYEQYF. The CDR3 region has the DNA TGTGCCAGCAGCTTAGGGTGTGGCAGGTGCTACCCCTACGAGCAGTACTTC.

V is TRBV29-1 and J is TRBJ2-1; 12 nucleotides agree with TRBD2. V dropped 4 bases and J dropped 8; count of bases not matched to a gene: 18. The CDR3 consists of 18 residues. Germline loops: CDR1 SQVTM, CDR2 ANQGSEA. CDR3 DNA sequence: TGCAGCGTTGTAATCGATGACCCTAGCGGGAGGGCCATGGATGAGCAGTTCTTC. Protein product: CSVVIDDPSGRAMDEQFF.

The chain links TRBV29-1 to TRBJ2-1, with D perhaps TRBD2 (5 bases). The CDR3 has 14 residues. Germline values: CDR1 SQVTM, CDR2 ANQGSEA. Trimming took off 8 bases at V and 5 bases at J, with 19 bases between the two ends. For the CDR3, the DNA is TGCAGCTTGGAAACGGGGATAGCAGACAATGAGCAGTTCTTC. It is translated as CSLETGIADNEQFF.

J is TRBJ1-1 and V is TRBV14; D gene uncertain. The CDR3 spans 13 residues. The germline CDR1 and CDR2 sequences are SGHDN and FVKESK. V was shortened by 6 bases and J by 3 bases, with 11 bases between the two germline ends. The CDR3 protein is CASRAEMDTEAFF. The DNA of the CDR3 is TGTGCCAGCAGGGCGGAGATGGACACTGAAGCTTTCTTT.

The V call is TRBV30, the J call TRBJ2-2; 7 bases match TRBD1. CDR3 size: 16 residues. V trimming: 3 bases; J trimming: 5 bases; junction bases outside the gene matches: 12. Per the germline V gene, CDR1 is GTSNPN and CDR2 is SVGIG (reference sequence). The CDR3 sequence is CAWSPVRGRATGELFF. Written as DNA, the CDR3 is TGTGCCTGGAGCCCCGTGAGGGGGCGGGCTACCGGGGAGCTGTTTTTT. The whole variable domain, remainder taken from reference TRBV30 and TRBJ2-2, is SQTIHQWPATLVQPVGSPLSLECTVEGTSNPNLYWYRQAAGRGLQLLFYSVGIGQISSEVPQNLSASRPQDRQFILSSKKLLLSDSGFYLCAWSPVRGRATGELFFGEGSRLTVL.

The genes are TRBV11-3 and TRBJ2-7, with D possibly TRBD2 on 6 matching bases. The V gene lost 5 bases and the J gene lost 4 bases, with 15 bases spanning the gap. This CDR3 has 14 residues. Germline CDR1 and CDR2: SGHNT and YENEEA. The CDR3 loop reads CASSQTGTSYEQYF. DNA for the CDR3: TGTGCCAGCAGCCAAACCGGGACTTCGTACGAGCAGTACTTC. The variable domain in full, with the rest retrieved from reference TRBV11-3 and TRBJ2-7, is EAGVVQSPRYKIIEKKQPVAFWCNPISGHNTLYWYLQNLGQGPELLIRYENEEAVDDSQLPKDRFSAERLKGVDSTLKIQPAELGDSAVYLCASSQTGTSYEQYFGPGTRLTVT.

The gene calls are TRBV9 and TRBJ2-7; D is perhaps TRBD2 (6 bases). This CDR3 comprises 14 residues. From germline, CDR1 is SGDLS and CDR2 YYNGEE. The V gene lost 4 bases and the J gene lost 5 bases, with 16 bases spanning the gap. CDR3 in DNA: TGTGCCAGCAGCCCGCCGGGGGATCCGGACGAGCAGTACTTC. Translation: CASSPPGDPDEQYF.

This chain connects TRBV27 to TRBJ2-7, with 12 nucleotides matching TRBD2. The V segment lost 5 bases and the J segment 7 bases; nucleotides outside the gene matches: 12. Germline V gene lookup returns CDR1 MNHEY and CDR2 SMNVEV (reference sequence). The length of the CDR3 is 16 residues. The CDR3 region is CASSVTSSGRALEQYF. CDR3 DNA sequence: TGTGCCAGCAGTGTGACCTCTAGCGGGAGGGCGCTTGAGCAGTACTTC.

The rearrangement joins TRBV19 to TRBJ2-3; possible D gene TRBD2, 6 bases. V was cut by 7 bases and J by 4 bases, with 18 bases left in between. Germline V CDR1 and CDR2: LNHDA, SQIVND (reference sequence). CDR3 length: 15 residues. The CDR3 DNA is TGTGCCAGTACCGATAGGAGGTGGGGGGCAGATACGCAGTATTTT. This sequence encodes CASTDRRWGADTQYF. Using reference TRBV19 and TRBJ2-3 for the parts outside the CDR3, the full variable domain is DGGITQSPKYLFRKEGQNVTLSCEQNLNHDAMYWYRQDPGQGLRLIYYSQIVNDFQKGDIAEGYSVSREKKESFPLTVTSAQKNPTAFYLCASTDRRWGADTQYFGPGTRLTVL.

The chain links TRBV29-1 to TRBJ2-4; a possible D gene is TRBD1 (6 bases). CDR1 SQVTM and CDR2 ANQGSEA come from the germline V gene. V gave up 2 bases and J gave up 5 bases, with 28 bases separating them. This CDR3 is 19 amino acids long. CDR3 nucleotides: TGCAGCGTTGAAAGGAGATACCGGACAGAGGTAGGGTCGGAAAACATTCAGTACTTC. The encoded protein is CSVERRYRTEVGSENIQYF.

The sample holds one count of this clone. The chain uses TRBV29-1 and TRBJ2-5; 11 nucleotides agree with TRBD2. The assigned J gene may be wrong: the sequence end matches TRBJ2-7 better. CDR1 and CDR2 from the germline V gene are SQVTM and ANQGSEA. This CDR3 contains 18 residues. The CDR3 loop is CSVGPAPIASGRTGEQYF. The CDR3 bases are TGCAGCGTTGGCCCCGCCCCTATTGCTAGCGGGAGGACGGGCGAGCAGTACTTC.

V gene TRBV9 combines with J gene TRBJ1-3, with no clear D. CDR1 is SGDLS, CDR2 YYNGEE, per germline. The CDR3 extends over 17 amino acids. Between the trimmed V and J ends, which lost 0 bases and 0 bases, there was a span of 13 bases. CDR3 DNA: TGTGCCAGCAGCGTAGAGCCGCCTTCGGGCTCTGGAAACACCATATATTTT. Translated, it gives CASSVEPPSGSGNTIYF.

The chain couples TRBV27 to TRBJ2-2; 16 bases agree with TRBD2. The V and J ends lost 7 bases and 4 bases, in that order; junction bases with no gene match: 15. The CDR3 consists of 20 residues. Germline CDR1 reads MNHEY; CDR2 reads SMNVEV (reference sequence). The CDR3 protein is CASTPLRGLAGGPSTGELFF. In nucleotides, the CDR3 is TGTGCCAGCACCCCCCTAAGGGGACTAGCGGGAGGGCCGAGCACCGGGGAGCTGTTTTTT.

V is TRBV7-8 and J is TRBJ2-7, with a tentative D call TRBD1 (6 bases). Germline V gene data show CDR1 as SGHVS and CDR2 as FQNEAQ. The CDR3 extends over 12 amino acids. With 4 bases removed from V and 2 bases from J, the gap between germline ends came to 6 bases. The CDR3 here is CASSSGAYEQYF. CDR3 coding DNA: TGTGCCAGCAGCTCAGGGGCCTACGAGCAGTACTTC.

The CDR3 here is CASTQTGRTYNEQFF. DNA of the CDR3: TGTGCCAGCACCCAGACAGGGCGAACCTACAATGAGCAGTTCTTC. The chain carries TRBV2 and TRBJ2-1; 7 bases agree with TRBD1. V dropped 7 bases and J dropped 2; count of bases not matched to a gene: 8. Looked up from germline, CDR1 is SNHLY and CDR2 is FYNNEI. The CDR3 consists of 15 residues.

This clone has only one observation. The rearrangement joins TRBV7-2 to TRBJ2-1, with 8 bases aligning to TRBD2. CDR1 is SGHTA and CDR2 is FQGNSA in the germline V gene. The ends lost 4 bases at V and 9 bases at J; junction bases unmatched: 8. CDR3 length: 14 amino acids. CDR3 protein: CASSSGLALSEQFF. The DNA for the CDR3 is TGTGCCAGCAGCTCCGGACTAGCCTTGTCTGAGCAGTTCTTC.

This chain uses TRBV27 with TRBJ2-3, with TRBD2 matching 9 bases. The junction had 6 bases not matched to a gene; V was cut back by 5 bases and J by 0 bases. Per germline, CDR1 MNHEY and CDR2 SMNVEV (reference sequence). The CDR3 extends over 16 amino acids. Written as DNA, the CDR3 is TGTGCCAGCAGTGCGGGCGGGAGGGCCAGCACAGATACGCAGTATTTT. Translated, it gives CASSAGGRASTDTQYF.